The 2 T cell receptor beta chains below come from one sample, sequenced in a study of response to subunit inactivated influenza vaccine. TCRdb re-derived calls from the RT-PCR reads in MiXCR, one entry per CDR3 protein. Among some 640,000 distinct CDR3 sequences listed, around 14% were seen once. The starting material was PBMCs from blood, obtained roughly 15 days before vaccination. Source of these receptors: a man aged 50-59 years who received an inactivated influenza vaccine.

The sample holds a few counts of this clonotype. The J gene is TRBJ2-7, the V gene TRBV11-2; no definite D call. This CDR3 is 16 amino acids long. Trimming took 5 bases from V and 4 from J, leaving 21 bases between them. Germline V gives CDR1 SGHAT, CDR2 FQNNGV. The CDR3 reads CASSPLIGLTVYEQYF. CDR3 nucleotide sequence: TGTGCCAGCAGCCCACTAATTGGGCTGACGGTGTACGAGCAGTACTTC.

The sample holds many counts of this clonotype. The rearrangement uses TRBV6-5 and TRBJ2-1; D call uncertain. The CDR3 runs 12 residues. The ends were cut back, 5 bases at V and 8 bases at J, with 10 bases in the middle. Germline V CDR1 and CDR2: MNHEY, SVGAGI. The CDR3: CASSAAGDEQFF. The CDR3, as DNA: TGTGCCAGCAGTGCGGCCGGCGATGAGCAGTTCTTC.